The text below deals with one T cell receptor beta chain. Antigen: not known. This sample is drawn from a study of post-analysis software for immune sequencing data. For the study at large: Disease trajectories encompassed relapsing-remitting, secondary progressive and progressive-relapsing multiple sclerosis.

This CDR3 region has 13 residues. With 5 bases clipped from V and 6 bases from J, the junction kept 2 bases outside the gene matches. CDR1 DFQATT and CDR2 SNEGSKA come from the germline V gene (reference sequence). Built from TCR beta cDNA, the libraries had unique molecular identifiers in them. Yield was roughly 0.5 million cDNA molecules from around 1 to 9.1 million T cells. Each CDR3 protein gets one entry after TCRdb re-called the PCR reads with MiXCR. Among roughly 700,000 distinct CDR3 sequences listed, just under 30% were seen once. Findings of the study overall: Among multiple sclerosis patients, normalized Chao1 diversity was significantly below that of controls. Relative to controls, patients had about 5 TRBV segments at higher frequency, with TRBV5-6, TRBV5-1 and TRBV20-1 among these. By F measure, strong co-clustering occurred among samples prepared in the same batch.

Sequencing was done on a sample of blood. The chain recombines TRBV20-1 with TRBJ1-6; 9 bases align to TRBD1. The source is a girl aged 5-17 years with multiple sclerosis. CDR3 nucleotide sequence: TGCAGTGCTCCGGACAGGGGTAATTCACCCCTCCACTTT. Protein sequence: CSAPDRGNSPLHF.